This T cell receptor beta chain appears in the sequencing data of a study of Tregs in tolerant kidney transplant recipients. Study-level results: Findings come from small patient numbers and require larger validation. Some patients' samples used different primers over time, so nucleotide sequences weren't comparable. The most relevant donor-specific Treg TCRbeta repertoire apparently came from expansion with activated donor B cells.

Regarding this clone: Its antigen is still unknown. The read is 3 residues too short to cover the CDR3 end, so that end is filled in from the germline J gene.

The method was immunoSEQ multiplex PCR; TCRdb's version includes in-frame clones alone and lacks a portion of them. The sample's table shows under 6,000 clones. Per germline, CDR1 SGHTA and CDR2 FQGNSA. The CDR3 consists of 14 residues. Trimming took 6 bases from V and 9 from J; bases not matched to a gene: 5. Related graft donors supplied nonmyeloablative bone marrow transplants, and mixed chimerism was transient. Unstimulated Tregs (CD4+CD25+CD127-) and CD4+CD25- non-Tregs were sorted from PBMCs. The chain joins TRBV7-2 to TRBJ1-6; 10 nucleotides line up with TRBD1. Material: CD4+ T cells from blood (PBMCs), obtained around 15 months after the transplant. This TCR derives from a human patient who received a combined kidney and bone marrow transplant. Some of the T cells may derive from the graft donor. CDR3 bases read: TGTGCCAGCAGGTCGACAGGGGGCCTTTCACCC. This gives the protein CASRSTGGLSP. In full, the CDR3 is CASRSTGGLSPLHF. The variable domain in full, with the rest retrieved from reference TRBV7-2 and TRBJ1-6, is GAGVSQSPSNKVTEKGKDVELRCDPISGHTALYWYRQSLGQGLEFLIYFQGNSAPDKSGLPSDRFSAERTGGSVSTLTIQRTQQEDSAVYLCASRSTGGLSPLHFGNGTRLTVT.